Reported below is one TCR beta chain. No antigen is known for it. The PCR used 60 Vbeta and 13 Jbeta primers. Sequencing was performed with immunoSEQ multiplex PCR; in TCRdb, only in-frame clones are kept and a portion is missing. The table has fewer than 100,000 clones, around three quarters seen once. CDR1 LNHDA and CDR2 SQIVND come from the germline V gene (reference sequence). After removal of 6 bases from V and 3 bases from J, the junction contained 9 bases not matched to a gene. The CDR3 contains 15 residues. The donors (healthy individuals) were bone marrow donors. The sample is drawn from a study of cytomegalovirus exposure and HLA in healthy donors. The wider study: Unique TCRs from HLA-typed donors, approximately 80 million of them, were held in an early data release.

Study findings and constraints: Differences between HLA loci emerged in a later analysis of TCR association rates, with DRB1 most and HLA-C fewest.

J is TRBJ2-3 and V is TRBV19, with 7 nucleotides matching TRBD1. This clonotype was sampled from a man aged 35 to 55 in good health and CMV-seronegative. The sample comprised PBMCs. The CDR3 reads CASSLGTVGTDTQYF. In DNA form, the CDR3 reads TGTGCCAGTAGCCTGGGGACAGTAGGAACAGATACGCAGTATTTT.